Shown below are 22 T cell receptor beta chains from a single sample sequenced in a study of CD8 T cells in ankylosing spondylitis. Overall study results and limits: There was a TCR beta motif, made of several highly homologous variants, that appeared characteristic of ankylosing spondylitis blood.

No antigens are known for them. TCRdb re-called the 5' RACE reads through MiXCR, storing one row per CDR3 protein. The sample carries roughly 670,000 distinct CDR3 sequences, around 19% recorded once. Input material: blood, either unsorted or a sorted T cell fraction (not recorded which). All receptors derive from a male donor with ankylosing spondylitis.

This clonotype occurred a few times. The rearrangement uses TRBV25-1 and TRBJ1-2, with 7 positions matching TRBD1. The V and J ends lost 2 bases and 1 base, in that order; junction bases with no gene match: 4. CDR3 length: 15 residues. Germline V lookup: CDR1 MGHDK, CDR2 SYGVNS. For the CDR3, the DNA is TGTGCCAGCAGTGAACAGGACAGGCGTAACTATGGCTACACCTTC. Residues: CASSEQDRRNYGYTF.

CDR3 protein: CASSLSQSYNEQFF. CDR3 nucleotides: TGTGCCAGCAGTTTATCGCAGAGCTACAATGAGCAGTTCTTC. This chain joins TRBV28 and TRBJ2-1, with no clear D. The CDR3 is 14 amino acids. Trimming took off 1 base at V and 3 bases at J, with 7 bases between the two ends. Germline CDR1 MDHEN, CDR2 SYDVKM.

The chain has TRBV6-1 and TRBJ1-2, with D tentatively TRBD1 (5 bases). Germline-derived CDR1 and CDR2 are MNHNS and SASEGT. Between the trimmed V and J ends, which lost 6 bases and 4 bases, there was a span of 15 bases. The CDR3 covers 14 residues. The CDR3 loop is CASRERAGIYGYTF. The CDR3 DNA reads TGTGCCAGCAGGGAGAGGGCAGGGATCTATGGCTACACCTTC.

The chain has TRBV9 and TRBJ1-5, with 9 bases matching TRBD1. This CDR3 region has 15 residues. Germline V CDR1 and CDR2: SGDLS, YYNGEE. V shed 3 bases, J shed 5 bases, and the junction held 6 bases outside the gene matches. CDR3 residues: CASSAGTGSYQPQHF. CDR3 nucleotides: TGTGCCAGCAGCGCAGGGACAGGGTCGTATCAGCCCCAGCATTTT.

Only a few counts were recorded for this clonotype. The chain combines TRBV12-3 or TRBV12-4 with TRBJ1-1; 9 positions agree with TRBD1. With V trimmed by 4 bases and J by 3 bases, 9 bases remained unmatched. There are 16 residues in the CDR3. For the CDR3, the DNA is TGTGCCAGCAGTTCGGACAGGGGCTGGGGGGACACTGAAGCTTTCTTT. As protein: CASSSDRGWGDTEAFF.

This clonotype was seen only a few times. The rearrangement joins TRBV29-1 to TRBJ2-7; 9 nucleotides align to TRBD1. From germline, CDR1 is SQVTM and CDR2 ANQGSEA. The CDR3 length is 15 residues. V dropped 3 bases and J dropped 0; count of bases not matched to a gene: 6. CDR3 residues: CSVEGTGPYSYEQYF. CDR3 nucleotide sequence: TGCAGCGTTGAGGGGACAGGGCCCTACTCCTACGAGCAGTACTTC.

This clonotype was detected only a few times. The chain carries TRBV10-3 and TRBJ2-3; 11 bases fit TRBD2. The CDR3 consists of 16 residues. Germline CDR1 reads ENHRY; CDR2 reads SYGVKD. V trimming: 6 bases; J trimming: 5 bases; junction bases outside the gene matches: 10. The DNA for the CDR3 is TGTGCCATCAGCCCCCAAGCTAGCGGGGGGCAAGATACGCAGTATTTT. Protein product: CAISPQASGGQDTQYF.

CDR3: CASSQGDSQETQYF. CDR3 DNA sequence: TGTGCCAGCAGCCAAGGGGACTCACAAGAGACCCAGTACTTC. The chain combines TRBV4-2 with TRBJ2-5; a possible D gene is TRBD2 (6 bases). The CDR3 runs to 14 residues. Germline assignment: CDR1 LGHNA and CDR2 YNFKEQ. Trimming pared 1 base from V and 2 bases from J, leaving 8 bases between.

This rearrangement joins TRBV27 to TRBJ1-2, with D possibly matching TRBD1 (5 bases). This CDR3 spans 14 amino acids. Germline V lookup: CDR1 MNHEY, CDR2 SMNVEV (reference sequence). V was shortened by 2 bases and J by 3 bases, with 10 bases between the two germline ends. CDR3 DNA sequence: TGTGCCAGCAGTTTAGACAGATTCGACTATGGCTACACCTTC. This codes for CASSLDRFDYGYTF.

The table lists this clonotype with a few counts. The chain joins TRBV9 to TRBJ1-2; the D is unclear. V lost 2 bases to trimming and J lost 6 bases, with 11 bases between them. CDR3 length equals 13 residues. Per the germline V gene, CDR1 is SGDLS and CDR2 is YYNGEE. CDR3 sequence reads: CASSVGSGDGYTF. The CDR3 bases are TGTGCCAGCAGCGTTGGATCCGGAGATGGCTACACCTTC.

This clonotype was detected only a few times. The chain is built from TRBV3-1 and TRBJ2-1, with unresolved D. Trimming stripped 1 base from V and 7 bases from J, with 5 bases between. Germline CDR1 LGHDT, CDR2 YNNKEL (reference sequence). The CDR3 is 12 residues long. CDR3 residues: CASSQVPNEQFF. CDR3 DNA: TGTGCCAGCAGCCAAGTCCCTAATGAGCAGTTCTTC.

This chain connects TRBV9 to TRBJ1-1; possible D gene TRBD1, 5 bases. This CDR3 is built from 14 residues. The V gene lost 2 bases and the J gene lost 5 bases, with 13 bases spanning the gap. From germline, CDR1 is SGDLS and CDR2 YYNGEE. CDR3 loop: CASSVMPRETEAFF. CDR3 DNA: TGTGCCAGCAGCGTTATGCCCAGGGAAACTGAAGCTTTCTTT.

This rearrangement joins TRBV5-1 to TRBJ2-7; the D is unclear. The CDR3 is 17 amino acids. The germline V gene encodes CDR1 SGHRS and CDR2 YFSETQ. Trimming took 3 bases from V and 3 from J, leaving 22 bases between them. CDR3 loop: CASSSFSPKSGDYEQYF. The CDR3 DNA sequence: TGCGCCAGCAGCTCATTTTCGCCGAAGAGTGGGGACTACGAGCAGTACTTC.

This clonotype was observed a handful of times. The chain employs TRBV7-2 and TRBJ2-5; D not certain. Trimming left V 0 bases short and J 4 bases short, with 15 bases between. Germline assignment: CDR1 SGHTA and CDR2 FQGNSA. CDR3 length: 16 residues. The CDR3: CASSLASARSRETQYF. For the CDR3, the DNA is TGTGCCAGCAGCTTAGCGTCCGCCAGGTCCCGAGAGACCCAGTACTTC.

The chain has TRBV28 and TRBJ2-7; D might be TRBD1 or TRBD2, each matching 5 bases. Looked up from germline, CDR1 is MDHEN and CDR2 is SYDVKM. The CDR3 sequence is 13 residues long. V gave up 5 bases and J gave up 5 bases, with 13 bases separating them. The CDR3 DNA reads TGTGCCAGCAGTATCGGCAGGGACCACGAGCAGTACTTC. This encodes CASSIGRDHEQYF.

This clonotype was counted only a few times. This sequence joins TRBV9 and TRBJ2-1, with D unclear. The CDR3 length is 15 residues. Germline CDR1 is SGDLS and CDR2 is YYNGEE. Trimming pared 2 bases from V and 6 bases from J, leaving 15 bases between. This chain's CDR3 is CASSVRPEAPNEQFF. DNA of the CDR3: TGTGCCAGCAGCGTTCGTCCCGAAGCCCCCAATGAGCAGTTCTTC.

This chain links TRBV5-1 with TRBJ1-1; D is undetermined. This CDR3 region has 13 residues. The V end was cut by 4 bases, the J end by 2 bases, with 9 bases between. Germline values: CDR1 SGHRS, CDR2 YFSETQ. CDR3 DNA: TGCGCCAGCAGCGGAAGCTTAAACACTGAAGCTTTCTTT. Protein sequence: CASSGSLNTEAFF. The full variable domain, in which reference TRBV5-1 and TRBJ1-1 provide the parts outside the CDR3, is KAGVTQTPRYLIKTRGQQVTLSCSPISGHRSVSWYQQTPGQGLQFLFEYFSETQRNKGNFPGRFSGRQFSNSRSEMNVSTLELGDSALYLCASSGSLNTEAFFGQGTRLTVV.

There are many counts of this clonotype. The gene calls are TRBV12-3 or TRBV12-4 and TRBJ2-1, with 14 bases matching TRBD2. Trimming took 4 bases from V and 2 from J; bases not matched to a gene: 4. CDR3 length equals 17 residues. The CDR3 nucleotides are TGTGCCAGCAGTTATAGACTAGCGGGAGGGCCCTACAATGAGCAGTTCTTC. Residues: CASSYRLAGGPYNEQFF.

This chain joins TRBV20-1 and TRBJ1-6, with unresolved D. There are 15 residues in the CDR3. Trimming removed 0 bases from V and 6 bases from J, with 12 bases in between. CDR1 is DFQATT, CDR2 SNEGSKA, per germline (reference sequence). The CDR3 sequence is CSARDAHSPNSPLHF. As DNA, the CDR3 is TGCAGTGCTAGAGATGCACATAGTCCTAATTCACCCCTCCACTTT.

The J gene is TRBJ2-1, the V gene TRBV6-1; D is unresolved. The V end lost 5 bases, the J end lost 5 bases, and 16 bases lay between the germline ends. The V gene's germline CDR1 is MNHNS and CDR2 SASEGT. CDR3 length: 15 amino acids. CDR3 amino acids: CASSPSIYEDNEQFF. In DNA form, the CDR3 reads TGTGCCAGCAGTCCTAGTATTTACGAGGACAATGAGCAGTTCTTC.

The chain joins TRBV12-3 or TRBV12-4 to TRBJ1-1; 9 nucleotides line up with TRBD1. The CDR3 spans 13 residues. Trimming cost V 4 bases and J 8 bases; bases outside gene matches: 5. The CDR3 nucleotides are TGTGCCAGCAGTTGGACAGGGGTCCCCGAAGCTTTCTTT. It specifies CASSWTGVPEAFF.

The chain uses TRBV6-2 or TRBV6-3 and TRBJ2-1; TRBD1 might be the D (6 bases). Germline CDR1 is MNHEY and CDR2 is SVGEGT. The CDR3 has 15 residues. Trimming left V 7 bases short and J 6 bases short, with 19 bases between. In DNA, the CDR3 is TGTGCCAGCACCCGAGGACAGATAGGATCCAATGAGCAGTTCTTC. It yields the protein CASTRGQIGSNEQFF.